This TCR beta chain comes out of a study of vaccination effects on CD4 cells after COVID-19. Study context: Post-vaccine sampling took place a median of 72 days after the second dose. Study-wide findings and caveats: The study, lacking early post-infection timepoints, had few convalescent patients.

Some clones are missing from TCRdb's copy, which holds only in-frame ones; the method was immunoSEQ multiplex PCR. The table shows fewer than 25,000 clones, with over 60% occurring only once. As for this clone: Its antigen is unidentified.

Sequencing followed a ViraFEST assay step that expanded antigen-specific CD4+ T cells with viral peptide pools. Upon completion of around 9 days in culture, CD4+ T cells were isolated. Two-dose vaccination with either BNT162b2 or mRNA-1273 was given to the participants. People in the vaccine group had not been infected with SARS-CoV-2 before, and their nucleocapsid antibodies were negative. Germline CDR1 reads PRHDT; CDR2 reads FYEKMQ (reference sequence). This CDR3 is built from 16 residues. J was trimmed by 9 bases and V by 5 bases; bases with no gene match: 13. This material consisted of CD4+ T cells from PBMCs cultured with HCoV-NL63 spike peptides, taken after COVID-19 vaccination. The chain joins TRBV13 to TRBJ1-6; TRBD1 matches at 7 bases. The sequence derives from a human donor who received a COVID-19 vaccine. CDR3 sequence: CASSKMTGWSTSPLHF. The CDR3 nucleotides read TGTGCCAGCAGCAAAATGACAGGGTGGAGTACTTCACCCCTCCACTTT.